This T cell receptor beta chain is drawn from a study of T cells after yellow fever vaccination. TCRdb analysed the 5' RACE reads with MiXCR anew, one entry per CDR3 protein. The sample lists 300,000 to 450,000 distinct CDR3 sequences; approximately 8% were seen once. Germline V gene data show CDR1 as SGHVS and CDR2 as FNYEAQ. This CDR3 contains 14 residues. Trimming cost V 1 base and J 3 bases, with 10 bases left between them. The sequence came from a man between 18 and 29 years old who received the YFV17D yellow fever vaccine. The chain joins TRBV7-6 to TRBJ2-7; no clear D gene. Sample: PBMCs, taken 45 days after the first yellow fever vaccination. The CDR3 loop is CASSLELKSYEQYF. The DNA of the CDR3 is TGTGCCAGCAGCTTAGAGCTAAAGAGCTACGAGCAGTACTTC.